The 19 T cell receptor beta chains below come from one sample, sequenced in a study of T-cell reconstitution after alpha-beta-depleted transplantation in children. Researchers prepared the TCRbeta library using unique molecular identifiers, the study reports. In TCRdb, the PCR reads were re-called with MiXCR into one record per CDR3 protein. The sample carries about 540,000 distinct CDR3 sequences, roughly 27% recorded once. Sequenced material: PBMCs, taken before TCRalphabeta/CD19-depleted stem cell transplant. All receptors come from a boy under three years old with Wiskott-Aldrich syndrome, due to receive a stem cell transplant.

This clonotype came up once. V and J are TRBV5-1 and TRBJ1-1; D perhaps matches TRBD1 (5 bases). This CDR3 has 16 residues. The ends were cut back, 4 bases at V and 2 bases at J, with 18 bases in the middle. CDR1 SGHRS and CDR2 YFSETQ come from the germline V gene. The CDR3 protein is CASSPFFTGRNTEAFF. CDR3 bases: TGCGCCAGCAGCCCTTTTTTTACGGGACGTAACACTGAAGCTTTCTTT.

In the case of this clonotype: A much more abundant neighbour one base away suggests this may be a read error. The V call is TRBV5-1, the J call TRBJ2-7, with D possibly TRBD2 on 5 matching bases. Germline V gives CDR1 SGHRS, CDR2 YFSETQ. V lost 4 bases and J 5 bases, leaving 10 bases between the germline ends. The CDR3 is made up of 12 amino acids. The DNA of the CDR3 is TGCGCCAGCAGCATGGCCGGGAACGAGCAGTACTTC. Translated, it gives CASSMAGNEQYF.

A few counts support this clonotype. The chain recombines TRBV2 with TRBJ2-7, with D possibly TRBD2 on 6 matching bases. V lost 4 bases and J lost 0, with 16 bases in between. The CDR3 is 16 amino acids. From germline, CDR1 is SNHLY and CDR2 FYNNEI. Written as DNA, the CDR3 is TGTGCCAGCAGTGTACTCCTAGCGCCAAGCTCCTACGAGCAGTACTTC. Protein product: CASSVLLAPSSYEQYF.

Notes on this clonotype: Germline and junction disagree at one end, which may indicate a read error. This chain connects TRBV20-1 to TRBJ2-1; TRBD2 agrees at 8 bases. Per germline, CDR1 DFQATT and CDR2 SNEGSKA (reference sequence). The CDR3 is 15 residues long. CDR3 in amino acids: CGAAGGYGRAREQFF. The CDR3 nucleotides read TGCGGTGCTGCGGGGGGATACGGGAGGGCCAGGGAGCAGTTCTTC.

This clonotype was seen a few times. The chain joins TRBV5-1 to TRBJ2-7; 9 nucleotides agree with TRBD1. The CDR3 totals 14 residues. The ends lost 7 bases at V and 0 bases at J; junction bases unmatched: 5. CDR1 is SGHRS and CDR2 is YFSETQ in the germline V gene. The CDR3 DNA is TGCGCCAGCGGACGGGACAGGGCCTCCTACGAGCAGTACTTC. This codes for CASGRDRASYEQYF.

This chain joins TRBV7-2 and TRBJ1-1; D is ambiguous. Germline-derived CDR1 and CDR2 are SGHTA and FQGNSA. V gave up 2 bases and J gave up 6 bases, with 16 bases separating them. This CDR3 region has 15 residues. In nucleotides, the CDR3 is TGTGCCAGCAGCTTAACCTTAGGTAGGACCCCTGAAGCTTTCTTT. It codes for CASSLTLGRTPEAFF.

This clonotype has only a few counts. The rearrangement links TRBV12-3 or TRBV12-4 to TRBJ2-5, with 8 positions matching TRBD2. V lost 5 bases, J lost 5 bases, and 7 bases stayed unmatched. The CDR3 is 14 residues long. The CDR3 is CASSMTSAWETQYF. CDR3 coding DNA: TGTGCCAGCAGTATGACTAGCGCATGGGAGACCCAGTACTTC.

This clonotype appeared a few times. The V call is TRBV3-1, the J call TRBJ2-5; 7 bases align to TRBD2. Unmatched junction bases numbered 13, after V lost 4 bases and J lost 5 bases. This CDR3 comprises 16 residues. CDR1 is LGHDT and CDR2 is YNNKEL in the germline V gene (reference sequence). This CDR3 is CASSPQPASGPETQYF. The CDR3 region has the DNA TGTGCCAGCAGCCCTCAACCGGCTAGCGGTCCGGAGACCCAGTACTTC.

The chain combines TRBV30 with TRBJ2-2, with 8 positions matching TRBD1. This CDR3 is 16 amino acids long. V shed 2 bases, J shed 4 bases, and the junction held 9 bases outside the gene matches. Looked up from germline, CDR1 is GTSNPN and CDR2 is SVGIG (reference sequence). As DNA, the CDR3 is TGTGCCTGGAGTAAAATACGACAGGGGATCACCGGGGAGCTGTTTTTT. Its protein product is CAWSKIRQGITGELFF.

The rearrangement links TRBV20-1 to TRBJ2-5, with D possibly being TRBD2 (5 bases). V lost 5 bases and J 4 bases, leaving 11 bases between the germline ends. The CDR3 length is 12 residues. From germline, CDR1 is DFQATT and CDR2 SNEGSKA (reference sequence). The CDR3 sequence: CSAFSGAETQYF. The CDR3 region has the DNA TGCAGTGCTTTCAGCGGTGCAGAGACCCAGTACTTC.

The V and J genes are TRBV29-1 and TRBJ2-3; 8 positions agree with TRBD1. Trimming removed 4 bases from V and 5 bases from J; junction bases left unmatched: 11. The CDR3 spans 15 residues. Germline V gene lookup returns CDR1 SQVTM and CDR2 ANQGSEA. DNA of the CDR3: TGCAGCGTTGGCGGGACAGGATCGATAGGAGATACGCAGTATTTT. It yields the protein CSVGGTGSIGDTQYF.

This clonotype was counted only a few times. The chain carries TRBV9 and TRBJ1-1; possibly TRBD1 for D (5 bases). The CDR3 length is 14 residues. Germline V gene sequence: CDR1 SGDLS, CDR2 YYNGEE. Trimming pared 1 base from V and 1 base from J, leaving 8 bases between. CDR3 DNA: TGTGCCAGCAGCGTATCGGGGGGGAACACTGAAGCTTTCTTT. Residues: CASSVSGGNTEAFF.

This chain joins TRBV29-1 and TRBJ2-7, with a tentative D call TRBD2 (5 bases). This CDR3 spans 13 amino acids. Germline assignment: CDR1 SQVTM and CDR2 ANQGSEA. Between the trimmed V and J ends, which lost 1 base and 2 bases, there was a span of 9 bases. CDR3 coding DNA: TGCAGCGTTGAAGGGACTCCTCCCTACGAGCAGTACTTC. This encodes CSVEGTPPYEQYF.

This clonotype has more than one count but fewer than ten. This sequence joins TRBV3-1 and TRBJ2-1; 10 bases agree with TRBD2. J was trimmed by 10 bases and V by 4 bases; bases with no gene match: 10. The V gene's germline CDR1 is LGHDT and CDR2 YNNKEL (reference sequence). There are 15 residues in the CDR3. The CDR3 sequence is CASSPIAGGSGEQFF. The CDR3 DNA is TGTGCCAGCAGCCCCATAGCGGGGGGTTCGGGGGAGCAGTTCTTC.

This clonotype occurred a few times. The chain has TRBV4-2 and TRBJ2-7; TRBD2 agrees at 7 bases. Trimming removed 6 bases from V and 3 bases from J; junction bases left unmatched: 11. CDR1 LGHNA and CDR2 YNFKEQ come from the germline V gene. The CDR3 sequence is 15 residues long. The DNA for the CDR3 is TGTGCCAGCAGTCACTCCAGCGGGAAGGACTACGAGCAGTACTTC. This gives the protein CASSHSSGKDYEQYF.

This clonotype came up a few times. This rearrangement joins TRBV27 to TRBJ1-6, with D possibly being TRBD1 (5 bases). V was shortened by 4 bases and J by 7 bases, with 11 bases between the two germline ends. Germline-derived CDR1 and CDR2 are MNHEY and SMNVEV (reference sequence). This CDR3 comprises 14 residues. CDR3 protein: CASSYPGPNSPLHF. As DNA, the CDR3 is TGTGCCAGCAGTTATCCGGGACCCAATTCACCCCTCCACTTT.

The chain couples TRBV15 to TRBJ2-7; D is undetermined. Trimming removed 5 bases from V and 0 bases from J, with 11 bases in between. The CDR3 loop spans 14 amino acids. The germline gives CDR1 LNHNV, CDR2 YYDKDF (reference sequence). CDR3 DNA sequence: TGTGCCACCAGCCTGATTGCCTCCTCCTACGAGCAGTACTTC. Its protein is CATSLIASSYEQYF.

About this clonotype itself: One end of the junction varies from germline; a read error may be responsible. This chain uses TRBV5-6 with TRBJ2-3; TRBD2 matches 9 bases. This CDR3 has 15 amino acids. Germline CDR1 and CDR2: SGHDT and YYEEEE. In nucleotides, the CDR3 is TGTGCCAGCAGCTTGTTTAGCGGGAGAACAGGTACGCAGTATTTT. Amino acid sequence: CASSLFSGRTGTQYF.

V is TRBV20-1 and J is TRBJ2-7, with 7 bases matching TRBD2. The CDR3 consists of 13 residues. Looked up from germline, CDR1 is DFQATT and CDR2 is SNEGSKA (reference sequence). Trimming at V came to 5 bases and at J to 7 bases, leaving 11 bases not matched to a gene. The CDR3 protein is CSAVGEGPREQYF. The CDR3 DNA follows: TGCAGTGCTGTGGGGGAGGGCCCGCGGGAGCAGTACTTC.